This entry is about one T cell receptor beta chain. Generated by immunoSEQ multiplex PCR, the TCRdb table keeps only in-frame clones and is missing some. Of about 29,000 clones in the sample, roughly nine tenths were seen once. This CDR3 has 18 amino acids. Trimming at V came to 4 bases and at J to 0 bases, leaving 13 bases not matched to a gene. CDR1 is LNHDA and CDR2 is SQIVND in the germline V gene (reference sequence). These data belong to a study of control samples from healthy donors and cancer patients. The sequenced sample consisted of formalin-fixed, paraffin-embedded tissue. The receptor was isolated from a female donor with melanoma. This chain links TRBV19 with TRBJ1-2; TRBD1 matches at 8 bases. The CDR3 loop is CASSNPLARDRPNYGYTF. CDR3 in DNA: TGTGCCAGTAGTAATCCCCTAGCCCGGGACAGGCCTAACTATGGCTACACCTTC.